This T cell receptor (beta chain) was sequenced in a study of T cell responses to AZD1222 COVID-19 vaccine. Study-level points and caveats: CD4 TCRs covered the whole spike, strongest at regions 160-218 and 743-854.

Produced via immunoSEQ multiplex PCR; TCRdb's table is partial and in-frame only. The data show 150,000 to 200,000 clones, almost 90% seen once. The CDR3 covers 18 residues. The V end lost 4 bases, the J end lost 0 bases, and 21 bases lay between the germline ends. Looked up from germline, CDR1 is LNHDA and CDR2 is SQIVND (reference sequence). A word on this clone: Its antigen is as yet unknown.

The rearrangement uses TRBV19 and TRBJ1-1; possibly TRBD1 for D (6 bases). This TCR derives from an adult in good health. The source material was peripheral blood, sampled on day 0 of AZD1222 vaccination. CDR3 amino acids: CASSRRFLTGSMNTEAFF. Here the CDR3 DNA reads TGTGCCAGTAGTAGGCGTTTCCTTACAGGGAGTATGAACACTGAAGCTTTCTTT.